Reported below is one T cell receptor (beta chain). The antigen is not known. J lost 5 bases, V lost 5 bases, and 3 bases had no gene match. The CDR3 contains 13 residues. This record belongs to a study of T cell repertoires in cytomegalovirus infection. About the research overall: Indications came from public TCR beta signatures; they pointed to CMV infection and to a matching HLA type.

MiXCR, run by TCRdb on the reads, gives a single entry per CDR3 protein. The sample lists 400,000 to 550,000 distinct CDR3 sequences, around 10% occurring once. Study-wide results and limits: The ex vivo response showed dominance by HLA-C-restricted CMV-specific TCR beta clonotypes.

The sequencing input was PBMCs. The chain links TRBV12-3 or TRBV12-4 to TRBJ1-3, with TRBD1 identical over 7 bases. The clonotype was recovered from a human donor in good health (CMV status not recorded). Some clones in this sample may be carry-over from other donors' samples. CDR3 in amino acids: CASSRDRRNTIYF. CDR3 in DNA: TGTGCCAGCAGTCGGGACAGACGAAACACCATATATTTT.